These 25 T cell receptor beta chains originate from one sample sequenced in a study of T cells expressing NK-cell markers. From the 5' RACE reads, TCRdb lists one entry per CDR3 protein and no DNA. This sample's table reports 250,000 to 300,000 distinct CDR3 sequences. Sequencing was done on a sample of blood T cells: a sorted CD56 or NKG2C T cell subset, CD4+ or CD8+ T cells, or bulk PBMC T cells (not recorded which). The origin of the receptors is a man aged 18-30 years in good health.

The V and J genes are TRBV23-1 and TRBJ2-5. TRBV23-1 is an open reading frame, and its role is uncertain. The CDR3 spans 12 residues. This CDR3 is CASRPDGETQYF.

CDR3 protein: CATSDFASGRGETQYF. This rearrangement joins TRBV24-1 to TRBJ2-5; TCRdb gives TRBD2 as the D gene, but with no DNA this cannot be confirmed. The CDR3 sequence is 16 residues long. Germline V gene data show CDR1 as KGHDR and CDR2 as SFDVKD.

The rearrangement links TRBV6-5 to TRBJ2-7. Germline CDR1 is MNHEY and CDR2 is SVGAGI. The CDR3 covers 15 residues. The CDR3 loop reads CASSYLPGSTYEQYF.

The chain joins TRBV2 to TRBJ1-4; as DNA is missing, the TRBD1 call by TCRdb cannot be tested. CDR1 SNHLY and CDR2 FYNNEI come from the germline V gene. CDR3 length: 13 residues. The CDR3: CASNGGIREKLFF.

This chain connects TRBV12-3 or TRBV12-4 to TRBJ1-3; the D call from TCRdb, TRBD1, cannot be confirmed without DNA. The CDR3 consists of 16 residues. The CDR3: CASSRGQIIPGNTIYF.

The chain has TRBV19 and TRBJ2-3; no DNA is available, so the TRBD1 call from TCRdb remains unchecked. The germline V gene has CDR1 LNHDA and CDR2 SQIVND (reference sequence). The CDR3 is made up of 14 amino acids. CDR3: CASSIQGGTDTQYF.

This chain joins TRBV18 and TRBJ2-2. Per the germline V gene, CDR1 is KGHSH and CDR2 is LQKENI. This CDR3 contains 15 residues. CDR3 in amino acids: CASSLYRGTTGELFF.

This sequence joins TRBV5-6 and TRBJ2-3; TCRdb's D call, TRBD2, is unchecked because there is no DNA. CDR3 length: 18 amino acids. Per the germline V gene, CDR1 is SGHDT and CDR2 is YYEEEE. CDR3 residues: CASSSQLPTVSSTDTQYF.

This chain joins TRBV7-2 and TRBJ1-5. The CDR3 has 15 amino acids. Looked up from germline, CDR1 is SGHTA and CDR2 is FQGNSA. CDR3 residues: CASSLVGYSNQPQHF.

The chain uses TRBV12-3 or TRBV12-4 and TRBJ2-3; TCRdb picks TRBD1, but there is no DNA to check that call. The CDR3 contains 14 residues. The CDR3: CASVPGWGTDTQYF.

This chain uses TRBV12-3 or TRBV12-4 with TRBJ2-1; the TCRdb D gene call, TRBD1, has no DNA to confirm it. The CDR3 runs to 12 residues. CDR3 residues: CASSWGQGRQFF.

The V call is TRBV20-1, the J call TRBJ2-3; TCRdb indicates TRBD2, and absent DNA this call remains unverified. Germline V gene lookup returns CDR1 DFQATT and CDR2 SNEGSKA (reference sequence). This CDR3 has 15 amino acids. The CDR3 protein is CSAIIAGLYTDTQYF.

The chain employs TRBV4-1 and TRBJ2-1; the D call from TCRdb, TRBD1, cannot be confirmed without DNA. The germline CDR1 and CDR2 sequences are MGHRA and YSYEKL. This CDR3 spans 15 amino acids. CDR3 amino acids: CASSQDGGNYNEQFF.

The chain is built from TRBV29-1 and TRBJ1-5. The CDR3 runs 13 residues. Germline V gene sequence: CDR1 SQVTM, CDR2 ANQGSEA. CDR3 amino acids: CSVEVGRAQPQHF.

The chain employs TRBV5-1 and TRBJ2-3; TCRdb's D gene call, TRBD1, goes unchecked for lack of DNA. In germline, CDR1 is SGHRS, CDR2 YFSETQ. The CDR3 runs to 13 residues. The CDR3 region is CASSPDGGDTQYF.

This chain uses TRBV10-1 with TRBJ2-2; there is no DNA to check the TCRdb D call of TRBD1. CDR1 and CDR2 (germline): WNHNN, SYGVQD (reference sequence). The CDR3 is made up of 15 amino acids. This CDR3 reads CASSELGLGTGELFF.

V and J are TRBV6-1 and TRBJ2-5; the TCRdb D gene call, TRBD2, has no DNA to confirm it. Germline CDR1 and CDR2: MNHNS and SASEGT. The CDR3 length is 13 residues. CDR3 protein: CASTRDWRETQYF.

The chain uses TRBV10-1 and TRBJ2-1; checking the TCRdb D call of TRBD2 is not possible without DNA. The CDR3 loop spans 14 amino acids. Germline V gene data show CDR1 as WNHNN and CDR2 as SYGVQD (reference sequence). CDR3 residues: CASSEGGGRGEQFF.

The V call is TRBV19, the J call TRBJ2-7. The CDR3 spans 13 residues. Germline V gene lookup returns CDR1 LNHDA and CDR2 SQIVND (reference sequence). The CDR3 loop reads CASRGISSYEQYF.

The chain recombines TRBV7-8 with TRBJ1-2; lacking DNA, the TRBD1 call made by TCRdb goes unchecked. The CDR3 totals 14 residues. From germline, CDR1 is SGHVS and CDR2 FQNEAQ. Here the CDR3 reads CASSLDRFDYGYTF.

The chain carries TRBV6-1 and TRBJ2-7; TCRdb designates TRBD1, a call that cannot be tested without DNA. CDR3 length equals 16 residues. CDR1 and CDR2 from the germline V gene are MNHNS and SASEGT. CDR3 region: CASSGPGQGSSYEQYF.

V and J are TRBV6-1 and TRBJ1-4; there is no DNA to check the TCRdb D call of TRBD1. Germline CDR1 and CDR2: MNHNS and SASEGT. CDR3 length: 14 amino acids. The CDR3 sequence is CASSEGGEDEKLFF.

The rearrangement joins TRBV28 to TRBJ2-4; TCRdb returns TRBD1, unconfirmable since there is no DNA. The germline gives CDR1 MDHEN, CDR2 SYDVKM. There are 15 residues in the CDR3. The CDR3 sequence: CASTTDRGHKNIQYF.

The rearrangement uses TRBV11-2 and TRBJ2-1; TCRdb gives TRBD1 as the D gene, but with no DNA this cannot be confirmed. The CDR3 is made up of 18 amino acids. Germline V CDR1 and CDR2: SGHAT, FQNNGV. The CDR3 reads CASSLGVVRTGSYNEQFF.

V and J are TRBV15 and TRBJ2-5; there is no DNA to check the TCRdb D call of TRBD2. Germline V lookup: CDR1 LNHNV, CDR2 YYDKDF (reference sequence). CDR3 length: 15 residues. This CDR3 reads CATSRDPAGGETQYF.